The 6 T cell receptor beta chains presented below share a single source sample, sequenced in a study of beta chain features in type 1 diabetes. Sequenced material consisted of expressed TCRB transcripts (all of the isolated RNA was reverse transcribed). Profiled with immunoSEQ multiplex PCR; TCRdb holds only in-frame clones, not every one. The sample carries roughly 150,000 clones, about 7.9% recorded once. Findings and limits, study-wide: Shorter TCRB CDR3s, moderately but significantly so, were found in Type 1 diabetes patients in all four CD4+ subsets.

No antigen has been assigned to these receptors. The specimen was central memory CD4+ T cells from blood. These receptors originate from a man younger than 30 with type 1 diabetes.

This clone has just a few counts. The rearrangement uses TRBV6-5 and TRBJ1-3, with 7 nucleotides matching TRBD1. After removal of 4 bases from V and 1 base from J, the junction contained 4 bases not matched to a gene. In germline, CDR1 is MNHEY, CDR2 SVGAGI. CDR3 length: 15 amino acids. The DNA for the CDR3 is TGTGCCAGCAGTTGGACGGGACAGTCTGGAAACACCATATATTTT. Translation gives CASSWTGQSGNTIYF.

The V gene is TRBV2, the J gene TRBJ2-7, with D unclear. Trimming stripped 11 bases from V and 4 bases from J, with 6 bases between. The CDR3 has 9 amino acids. CDR1 is SNHLY and CDR2 is FYNNEI in the germline V gene. CDR3 in amino acids: CAVDYEQYF. In DNA form, the CDR3 reads TGTGCCGTAGATTACGAGCAGTACTTC.

This clone was seen more than once but under ten times. The V gene is TRBV7-7, the J gene TRBJ2-5, with TRBD1 matching 10 bases. Germline CDR1 is SSHAT and CDR2 is FNYEAQ (reference sequence). The CDR3 is 14 residues long. The trim removed 5 bases at V and 5 bases at J, leaving 5 bases unmatched. The CDR3 protein is CASSTGQGSETQYF. In DNA form, the CDR3 reads TGTGCCAGCAGCACGGGACAGGGGTCGGAGACCCAGTACTTC.

The V call is TRBV7-9, the J call TRBJ1-1, with D possibly being TRBD1 (6 bases). Looked up from germline, CDR1 is SEHNR and CDR2 is FQNEAQ (reference sequence). CDR3 length: 14 amino acids. V was shortened by 5 bases and J by 3 bases, with 13 bases between the two germline ends. CDR3 sequence (DNA): TGTGCCAGCAGCCGGGGCGCAGGGGACACTGAAGCTTTCTTT. It translates to CASSRGAGDTEAFF.

In its sample, this clone was seen a few times. The rearrangement links TRBV19 to TRBJ2-1; 9 nucleotides line up with TRBD2. This CDR3 is 16 amino acids long. Germline V gene data show CDR1 as LNHDA and CDR2 as SQIVND (reference sequence). V was clipped by 4 bases and J by 7 bases; unmatched bases: 11. The CDR3 reads CASSSGLAMVLNEQFF. In nucleotides, the CDR3 is TGTGCCAGTAGTAGTGGACTAGCGATGGTATTGAATGAGCAGTTCTTC.

The V gene is TRBV6-6, the J gene TRBJ2-1; the D gene is possibly TRBD2 (5 bases). Germline values: CDR1 MNHNY, CDR2 SVGAGI (reference sequence). The CDR3 is 12 residues long. V lost 6 bases and J lost 8, with 11 bases in between. The CDR3 here is CASSFSADEQFF. CDR3 in DNA: TGTGCCAGCAGCTTCTCAGCGGATGAGCAGTTCTTC.